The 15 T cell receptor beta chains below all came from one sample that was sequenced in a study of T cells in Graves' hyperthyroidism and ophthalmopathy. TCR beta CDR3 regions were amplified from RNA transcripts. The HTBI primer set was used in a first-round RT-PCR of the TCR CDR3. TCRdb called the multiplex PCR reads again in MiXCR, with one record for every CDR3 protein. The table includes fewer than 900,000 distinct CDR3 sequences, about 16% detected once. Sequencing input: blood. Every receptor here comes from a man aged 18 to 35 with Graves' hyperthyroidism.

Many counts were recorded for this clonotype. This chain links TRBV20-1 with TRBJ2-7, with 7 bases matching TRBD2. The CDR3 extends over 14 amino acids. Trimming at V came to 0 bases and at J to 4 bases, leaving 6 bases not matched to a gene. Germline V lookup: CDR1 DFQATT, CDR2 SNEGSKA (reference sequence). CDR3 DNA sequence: TGCAGTGCTAGAGATCTGGCTAGCGGTTACGAGCAGTACTTC. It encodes CSARDLASGYEQYF.

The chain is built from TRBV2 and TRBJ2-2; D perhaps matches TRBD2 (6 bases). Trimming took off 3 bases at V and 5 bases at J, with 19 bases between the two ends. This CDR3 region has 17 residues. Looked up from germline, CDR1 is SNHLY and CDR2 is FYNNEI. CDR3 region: CASSDSSRRAGTGELFF. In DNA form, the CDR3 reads TGTGCCAGCAGTGATTCTAGCAGGAGGGCAGGGACCGGGGAGCTGTTTTTT.

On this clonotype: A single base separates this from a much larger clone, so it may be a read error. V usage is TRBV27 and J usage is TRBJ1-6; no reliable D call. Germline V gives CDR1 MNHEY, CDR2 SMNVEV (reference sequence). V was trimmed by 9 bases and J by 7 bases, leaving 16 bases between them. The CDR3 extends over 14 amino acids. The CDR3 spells CASHPRQSNSPLHF. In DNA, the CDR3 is TGTGCCAGTCATCCGAGACAATCAAATTCACCCCTCCACTTT.

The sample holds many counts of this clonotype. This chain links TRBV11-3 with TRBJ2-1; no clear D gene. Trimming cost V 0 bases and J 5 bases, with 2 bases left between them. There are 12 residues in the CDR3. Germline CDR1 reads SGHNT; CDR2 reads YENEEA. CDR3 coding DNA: TGTGCCAGCAGCTTAGAAAACAATGAGCAGTTCTTC. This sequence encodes CASSLENNEQFF.

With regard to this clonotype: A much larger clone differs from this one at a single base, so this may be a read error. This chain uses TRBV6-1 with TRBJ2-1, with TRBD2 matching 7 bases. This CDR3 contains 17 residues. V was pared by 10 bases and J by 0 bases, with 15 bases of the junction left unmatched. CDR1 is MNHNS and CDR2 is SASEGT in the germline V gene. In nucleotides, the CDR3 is TGTGCCAACCCCTTACGGGGAGGCGGGAGCTCCTACAATGAGCAGTTCTTC. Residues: CANPLRGGGSSYNEQFF.

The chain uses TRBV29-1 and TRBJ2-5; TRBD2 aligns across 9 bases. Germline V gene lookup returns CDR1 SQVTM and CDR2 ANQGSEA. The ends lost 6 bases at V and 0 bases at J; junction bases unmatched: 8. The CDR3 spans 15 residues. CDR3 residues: CSVLRLAEHQETQYF. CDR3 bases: TGCAGCGTCCTGCGACTAGCGGAACACCAAGAGACCCAGTACTTC.

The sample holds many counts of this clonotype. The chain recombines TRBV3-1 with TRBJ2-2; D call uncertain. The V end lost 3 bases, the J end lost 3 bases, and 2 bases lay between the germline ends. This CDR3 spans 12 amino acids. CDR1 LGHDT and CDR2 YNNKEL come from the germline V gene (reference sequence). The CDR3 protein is CASSHHTGELFF. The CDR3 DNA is TGTGCCAGCAGCCACCACACCGGGGAGCTGTTTTTT.

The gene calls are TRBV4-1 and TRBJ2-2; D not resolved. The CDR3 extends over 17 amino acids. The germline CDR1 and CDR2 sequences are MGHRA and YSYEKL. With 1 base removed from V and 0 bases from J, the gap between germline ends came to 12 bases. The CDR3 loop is CASSQVDGLANTGELFF. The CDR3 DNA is TGCGCCAGCAGCCAAGTAGACGGTTTAGCGAACACCGGGGAGCTGTTTTTT.

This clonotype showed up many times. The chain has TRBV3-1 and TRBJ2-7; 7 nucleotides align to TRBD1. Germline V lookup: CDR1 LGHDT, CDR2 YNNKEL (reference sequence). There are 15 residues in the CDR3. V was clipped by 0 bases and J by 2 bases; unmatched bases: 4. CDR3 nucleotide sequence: TGTGCCAGCAGCCAAGATCCGCAGGGGGCCTACGAGCAGTACTTC. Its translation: CASSQDPQGAYEQYF.

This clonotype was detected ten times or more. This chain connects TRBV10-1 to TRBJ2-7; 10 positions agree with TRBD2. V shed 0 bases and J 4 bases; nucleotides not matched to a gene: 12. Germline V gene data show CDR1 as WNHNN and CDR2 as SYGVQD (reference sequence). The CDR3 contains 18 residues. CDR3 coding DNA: TGCGCCAGCAGTGAGTCAAGGCAGAGTAGCGGGAGGCGGTACGAGCAGTACTTC. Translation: CASSESRQSSGRRYEQYF.

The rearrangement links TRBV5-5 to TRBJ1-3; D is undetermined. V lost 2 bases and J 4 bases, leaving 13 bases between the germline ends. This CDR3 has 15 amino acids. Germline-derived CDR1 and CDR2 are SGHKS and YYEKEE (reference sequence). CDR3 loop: CASSLWVSDGNTIYF. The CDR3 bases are TGTGCCAGCAGCTTATGGGTTTCTGACGGAAACACCATATATTTT.

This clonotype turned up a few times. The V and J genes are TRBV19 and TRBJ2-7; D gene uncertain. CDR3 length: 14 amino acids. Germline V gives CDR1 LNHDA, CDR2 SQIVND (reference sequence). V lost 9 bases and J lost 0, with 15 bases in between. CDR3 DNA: TGTGCCAGCGCTCGCCTTTCAAGCTCCTACGAGCAGTACTTC. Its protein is CASARLSSSYEQYF.

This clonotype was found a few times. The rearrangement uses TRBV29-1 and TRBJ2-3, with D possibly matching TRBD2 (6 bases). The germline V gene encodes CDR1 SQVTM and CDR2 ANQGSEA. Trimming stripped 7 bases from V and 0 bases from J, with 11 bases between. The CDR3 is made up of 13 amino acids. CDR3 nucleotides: TGCAGCGGGGGACTGCTAAGCACAGATACGCAGTATTTT. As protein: CSGGLLSTDTQYF.

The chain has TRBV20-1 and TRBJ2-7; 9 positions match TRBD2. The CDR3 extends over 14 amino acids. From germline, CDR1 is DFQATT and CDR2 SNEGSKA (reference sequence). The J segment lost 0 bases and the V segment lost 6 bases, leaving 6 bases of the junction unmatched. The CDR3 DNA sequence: TGCAGTGCCTCACTAGCGGGTCACTCCTACGAGCAGTACTTC. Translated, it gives CSASLAGHSYEQYF.

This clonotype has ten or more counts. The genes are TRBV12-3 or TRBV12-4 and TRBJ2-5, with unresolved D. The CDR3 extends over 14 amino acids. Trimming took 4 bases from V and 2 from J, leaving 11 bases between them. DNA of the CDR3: TGTGCCAGCAGTTCCCGGACGGTTCAAGAGACCCAGTACTTC. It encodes CASSSRTVQETQYF.